The 7 T cell receptor beta chains below all came from one sample that was sequenced in a study of T cell responses to AZD1222 COVID-19 vaccine. Profiled with immunoSEQ multiplex PCR; TCRdb holds only in-frame clones, not every one. Of about 110,000 clones listed, 92% are singletons. The sequencing here drew on peripheral blood, taken 28 days after the second AZD1222 dose. The receptors derive from an adult who received the AZD1222 COVID-19 vaccine.

Only a few counts were recorded for this clone. V usage is TRBV5-1 and J usage is TRBJ1-3; TRBD1 matches at 8 bases. Germline CDR1 SGHRS, CDR2 YFSETQ. Germline trimming cut 0 bases from V and 0 bases from J; bases unmatched to any gene: 14. This CDR3 contains 20 residues. This CDR3 reads CASSLGRTGYQKDSGNTIYF. The CDR3 bases are TGCGCCAGCAGCTTGGGCCGGACAGGGTATCAGAAAGACTCTGGAAACACCATATATTTT.

J is TRBJ1-1 and V is TRBV3-1 (or the pseudogene TRBV3-2), with D unresolved. The CDR3 totals 15 residues. The germline V gene encodes CDR1 LGHDT and CDR2 YNNKEL (reference sequence). V lost 0 bases to trimming and J lost 5 bases, with 13 bases between them. The CDR3 DNA reads TGTGCCAGCAGCCAAGATTATTACGGGCCAACTGAAGCTTTCTTT. Translated: CASSQDYYGPTEAFF.

The V and J genes are TRBV12-3 or TRBV12-4 and TRBJ1-2; unclear D gene. The V end lost 1 base, the J end lost 5 bases, and 5 bases lay between the germline ends. The CDR3 consists of 12 residues. For the CDR3, the DNA is TGTGCCAGCAGTTTAGTCCCTTATGGCTACACCTTC. Its translation is CASSLVPYGYTF.

This rearrangement joins TRBV6-5 to TRBJ1-4, with D maybe TRBD1 (5 bases). V lost 6 bases and J lost 5, with 16 bases in between. The CDR3 contains 15 residues. CDR1 and CDR2 from the germline V gene are MNHEY and SVGAGI. The CDR3 reads CASSLRGGGNEKLFF. CDR3 DNA: TGTGCCAGCAGCCTCCGGGGTGGGGGGAATGAAAAACTGTTTTTT.

The rearrangement links TRBV12-3 or TRBV12-4 to TRBJ2-2; D is ambiguous. This CDR3 spans 13 amino acids. The ends were cut back, 3 bases at V and 3 bases at J, with 5 bases in the middle. The CDR3 is CASSFGHTGELFF. In nucleotides, the CDR3 is TGTGCCAGCAGTTTCGGTCACACCGGGGAGCTGTTTTTT.

The V gene is TRBV18, the J gene TRBJ2-7; maybe TRBD1 (6 bases). Looked up from germline, CDR1 is KGHSH and CDR2 is LQKENI. CDR3 size: 14 residues. Trimming shortened V by 6 bases and J by 6 bases, and 18 bases separated the two germline ends. CDR3 protein: CASSWETRGFEQYF. Here the CDR3 DNA reads TGTGCCAGCTCCTGGGAAACCAGGGGTTTCGAGCAGTACTTC. Full variable domain (missing parts from reference TRBV18 and TRBJ2-7): NAGVMQNPRHLVRRRGQEARLRCSPMKGHSHVYWYRQLPEEGLKFMVYLQKENIIDESGMPKERFSAEFPKEGPSILRIQQVVRGDSAAYFCASSWETRGFEQYFGPGTRLTVT.

The chain couples TRBV4-3 to TRBJ2-7, with TRBD1 matching 12 bases. The CDR3 is 15 amino acids. J lost 3 bases, V lost 3 bases, and 3 bases had no gene match. Germline V gene lookup returns CDR1 LGHNA and CDR2 YSLEER. The DNA for the CDR3 is TGCGCCAGCAGCCAGGGACAGGGGGCTCTCTACGAGCAGTACTTC. Its protein product is CASSQGQGALYEQYF.